The 30 T cell receptor beta chains given below trace back to one sample, sequenced in a study of blood T cell repertoires in COVID-19. Sequenced by immunoSEQ multiplex PCR; TCRdb stores in-frame clones only, minus some. This table holds about 200,000 clones, 80% to 85% found once. Sequencing input: PBMCs or T cells enriched from blood (not recorded which). The receptors here all came from a man between 35 and 55 years old who had recovered from COVID-19.

V is TRBV21-1 and J is TRBJ1-1; the DNA was not used to check the table's D call, TRBD1. TRBV21-1 represents a pseudogene. The CDR3 spans 17 residues. CDR3 residues: CASSKNRGEKGNTEAFF. CDR3 DNA: TGTGCCAGCAGCAAAAACAGGGGCGAGAAGGGGAACACTGAAGCTTTCTTT.

There are a few counts of this clone. Here the CDR3 DNA reads TGCGCCAGCAGCTACGGGGGGGCGATGGGCAATCAGCCCCAGCATTTT. Amino acids: CASSYGGAMGNQPQHF. The V and J genes are TRBV5-1 and TRBJ1-5, with a tentative D call TRBD1 (6 bases). Germline CDR1 SGHRS, CDR2 YFSETQ. The CDR3 spans 16 residues. Trimming took off 3 bases at V and 2 bases at J, with 15 bases between the two ends.

V gene TRBV5-3 combines with J gene TRBJ2-1; 8 nucleotides match TRBD1. TRBV5-3 is marked as an open reading frame, function uncertain. This CDR3 contains 15 residues. V trimming: 2 bases; J trimming: 8 bases; junction bases outside the gene matches: 9. The CDR3, as DNA: TGTGCCAGAAGCTTTGGACAGGGTACGGGCGATGAGCAGTTCTTC. Amino acid sequence: CARSFGQGTGDEQFF.

This clone was recorded only once. The chain joins TRBV11-2 to TRBJ1-6; D gene ambiguous. The ends were cut back, 5 bases at V and 10 bases at J, with 12 bases in the middle. Germline-derived CDR1 and CDR2 are SGHAT and FQNNGV. The CDR3 has 13 amino acids. CDR3 sequence: CASSLRYESPLHF. CDR3 DNA: TGTGCCAGCAGCCTACGGTATGAGTCACCCCTCCACTTT.

The rearrangement links TRBV5-1 to TRBJ2-7, with TRBD1 matching 7 bases. Germline V lookup: CDR1 SGHRS, CDR2 YFSETQ. With V trimmed by 2 bases and J by 5 bases, 7 bases remained unmatched. CDR3 size: 14 residues. The CDR3 region is CASSLGQGVNEQYF. The DNA for the CDR3 is TGCGCCAGCAGCTTAGGGCAGGGGGTTAACGAGCAGTACTTC.

V and J are TRBV5-1 and TRBJ1-6, with TRBD1 matching over 8 bases. The CDR3 runs 16 residues. The V gene's germline CDR1 is SGHRS and CDR2 YFSETQ. Losses at the gene ends were 3 bases for V and 6 bases for J; bases not matched to a gene: 8. The CDR3 DNA reads TGCGCCAGCAGCTCGTCGACAGGGGATAGTAATTCACCCCTCCACTTT. Translated: CASSSSTGDSNSPLHF.

The rearrangement uses TRBV24-1 and TRBJ1-2; tentatively, D is TRBD1 (6 bases). The CDR3 is 17 residues long. CDR1 KGHDR and CDR2 SFDVKD come from the germline V gene. V was cut by 2 bases and J by 4 bases, with 19 bases left in between. This CDR3 is CATSDSTPGALGYGYTF. The CDR3 DNA reads as TGTGCCACCAGTGATTCAACCCCAGGGGCCTTGGGCTATGGCTACACCTTC.

The genes are TRBV18 and TRBJ1-5; D gene uncertain. V lost 5 bases and J 2 bases, leaving 22 bases between the germline ends. The CDR3 is 18 residues long. From germline, CDR1 is KGHSH and CDR2 LQKENI. CDR3 protein: CASSSRTGITGGNQPQHF. As DNA, the CDR3 is TGTGCCAGCTCATCCCGGACGGGGATAACCGGAGGCAATCAGCCCCAGCATTTT.

V usage is TRBV25-1 and J usage is TRBJ2-3; tentative D call: TRBD1 (5 bases). This CDR3 is built from 16 residues. Germline lookup yields CDR1 MGHDK and CDR2 SYGVNS. The V end lost 3 bases, the J end lost 3 bases, and 16 bases lay between the germline ends. CDR3 DNA sequence: TGTGCCAGCAGTGACCCTGTAAAGGGGATAACAGATACGCAGTATTTT. Translation: CASSDPVKGITDTQYF.

The rearrangement uses TRBV19 and TRBJ2-2, with TRBD2 as a possible D gene (6 bases). The germline gives CDR1 LNHDA, CDR2 SQIVND (reference sequence). The CDR3 totals 15 residues. V dropped 4 bases and J dropped 2 bases, with 11 bases sitting between them. The CDR3 coding sequence is TGTGCCAGTAGTACGCCGGGACTTAACACCGGGGAGCTGTTTTTT. Translated, it gives CASSTPGLNTGELFF.

The genes are TRBV4-1 and TRBJ1-5, with D hard to call. CDR1 and CDR2 (germline): MGHRA, YSYEKL. V lost 0 bases, J lost 3 bases, and 9 bases lay in between. The CDR3 is 15 residues long. This chain's CDR3 is CASSQDGQANQPQHF. CDR3 sequence (DNA): TGCGCCAGCAGCCAAGATGGGCAGGCCAATCAGCCCCAGCATTTT.

The CDR3 DNA reads TGCGCCAGCAGCTCCCTTATCTCGACAGGCCCGGTCGAGAGGACCTTC. As protein: CASSSLISTGPVERTF. J is TRBJ1-2 and V is TRBV5-1; D is perhaps TRBD1 (6 bases). V was shortened by 3 bases and J by 14 bases, with 29 bases between the two germline ends. CDR3 size: 16 residues. Looked up from germline, CDR1 is SGHRS and CDR2 is YFSETQ.

Here the CDR3 DNA reads TGTGCCAGCAGCTTAGCGCTCGCGGGCTACACCTTC. Translation gives CASSLALAGYTF. The chain combines TRBV7-9 with TRBJ1-2; D is unresolved. Trimming took off 0 bases at V and 8 bases at J, with 7 bases between the two ends. The CDR3 is 12 residues long. CDR1 and CDR2 (germline): SEHNR, FQNEAQ (reference sequence).

The chain has TRBV9 and TRBJ1-1; D not certain. Deletions cut 0 bases from V and 4 bases from J, with 10 bases between. The CDR3 length is 14 residues. The germline V gene has CDR1 SGDLS and CDR2 YYNGEE. CDR3 coding DNA: TGTGCCAGCAGCGTAGTGATGGGCCCCACTGAAGCTTTCTTT. Protein: CASSVVMGPTEAFF.

The chain couples TRBV7-9 to TRBJ1-6, with 8 bases fitting TRBD1. This CDR3 spans 15 amino acids. From germline, CDR1 is SEHNR and CDR2 FQNEAQ (reference sequence). V was pared by 5 bases and J by 10 bases, with 10 bases of the junction left unmatched. CDR3 in DNA: TGTGCCAGCAGCCCCCGGACAGGGAACGACTCACCCCTCCACTTT. The encoded protein is CASSPRTGNDSPLHF.

The chain employs TRBV2 and TRBJ2-3; D remains unclear. The CDR3 sequence is 15 residues long. CDR1 SNHLY and CDR2 FYNNEI come from the germline V gene. V gave up 4 bases and J gave up 0 bases, with 11 bases separating them. CDR3 sequence (DNA): TGTGCCAGCAGTGGACGGGTGGTAAGCACAGATACGCAGTATTTT. Translation: CASSGRVVSTDTQYF.

The genes are TRBV6-5 and TRBJ2-7, with D possibly matching TRBD2 (6 bases). The CDR3 contains 13 residues. Trimming removed 5 bases at V and 7 bases at J, with 15 bases between. The germline V gene has CDR1 MNHEY and CDR2 SVGAGI. CDR3 sequence: CASSIGTEGEQYF. The CDR3 DNA reads as TGTGCCAGCAGTATTGGGACGGAGGGAGAGCAGTACTTC.

V is TRBV19 and J is TRBJ1-2; D perhaps matches TRBD1 (5 bases). The CDR3 spans 14 residues. The V and J ends lost 7 bases and 0 bases respectively, with 12 bases between them. Germline assignment: CDR1 LNHDA and CDR2 SQIVND (reference sequence). CDR3 protein: CASTPVTANYGYTF. The CDR3 DNA sequence: TGTGCCAGTACCCCAGTGACAGCTAACTATGGCTACACCTTC. Drawing the rest from reference TRBV19 and TRBJ1-2, the complete variable domain is DGGITQSPKYLFRKEGQNVTLSCEQNLNHDAMYWYRQDPGQGLRLIYYSQIVNDFQKGDIAEGYSVSREKKESFPLTVTSAQKNPTAFYLCASTPVTANYGYTFGSGTRLTVV.

The J gene is TRBJ1-2, the V gene TRBV7-9; TRBD1 might be the D (6 bases). Germline V gene data show CDR1 as SEHNR and CDR2 as FQNEAQ (reference sequence). Trimming took off 5 bases at V and 12 bases at J, with 25 bases between the two ends. The CDR3 loop spans 15 amino acids. The CDR3 protein is CASSQPGQPDNLNTF. The CDR3 DNA is TGTGCCAGCAGCCAACCAGGACAGCCAGATAATCTGAACACCTTC.

This clone was seen only once. This chain connects TRBV6-5 to TRBJ1-2; D is uncertain. The CDR3 consists of 14 residues. V lost 0 bases and J 4 bases, leaving 9 bases between the germline ends. CDR1 is MNHEY and CDR2 is SVGAGI in the germline V gene. The CDR3 here is CASSYSSSTYGYTF. The CDR3 DNA sequence: TGTGCCAGCAGTTACTCGAGTTCAACCTATGGCTACACCTTC.

The chain has TRBV5-4 and TRBJ2-5, with TRBD2 matching over 7 bases. CDR1 SGHNT and CDR2 YYREEE come from the germline V gene (reference sequence). There are 16 residues in the CDR3. The junction had 14 bases not matched to a gene; V was cut back by 4 bases and J by 5 bases. The CDR3 nucleotides read TGTGCCAGCAGCCGACTGGGGGGAGGGATTGATGAGACCCAGTACTTC. Residues: CASSRLGGGIDETQYF.

V and J are TRBV19 and TRBJ2-5; 9 nucleotides match TRBD2. The CDR3 consists of 16 residues. V shed 5 bases, J shed 5 bases, and the junction held 12 bases outside the gene matches. Germline V gene sequence: CDR1 LNHDA, CDR2 SQIVND (reference sequence). This CDR3 reads CASSPRGAGGTETQYF. In nucleotides, the CDR3 is TGTGCCAGTAGTCCCCGGGGAGCGGGGGGAACGGAGACCCAGTACTTC.

The V and J genes are TRBV5-8 and TRBJ2-7, with TRBD1 matching 9 bases. The junction had 10 bases not matched to a gene; V was cut back by 5 bases and J by 4 bases. Germline CDR1 reads SGHTS; CDR2 reads YDEGEE. This CDR3 has 15 amino acids. The CDR3 DNA reads TGTGCCAGCAGTTTCCCCGGGACAGGGCCTTACGAGCAGTACTTC. Its translation is CASSFPGTGPYEQYF.

The chain carries TRBV10-3 and TRBJ2-5; D gene unclear. From germline, CDR1 is ENHRY and CDR2 SYGVKD. CDR3 length: 13 amino acids. V lost 6 bases and J lost 9, with 17 bases in between. For the CDR3, the DNA is TGTGCCATCAGCCCCACTTCCGGTGAGGCCCAGTACTTC. It yields the protein CAISPTSGEAQYF.

J is TRBJ2-3 and V is TRBV7-9, with D perhaps TRBD1 (5 bases). CDR1 and CDR2 from the germline V gene are SEHNR and FQNEAQ (reference sequence). This CDR3 contains 14 residues. The V end lost 4 bases, the J end lost 6 bases, and 14 bases lay between the germline ends. The CDR3 loop reads CASSSGKVLDTQYF. The DNA of the CDR3 is TGTGCCAGCAGCTCAGGGAAGGTCTTGGATACGCAGTATTTT.

The chain combines TRBV2 with TRBJ1-1; no clear D gene. Trimming took off 6 bases at V and 0 bases at J, with 20 bases between the two ends. Germline CDR1 is SNHLY and CDR2 is FYNNEI. The CDR3 consists of 17 residues. The CDR3 spells CASRETRAGSMNTEAFF. The CDR3 DNA follows: TGTGCCAGCAGGGAAACCCGAGCAGGATCGATGAACACTGAAGCTTTCTTT.

The V gene is TRBV5-1, the J gene TRBJ1-1, with TRBD1 identical over 7 bases. This CDR3 is built from 15 residues. From germline, CDR1 is SGHRS and CDR2 YFSETQ. V was clipped by 7 bases and J by 3 bases; unmatched bases: 12. The CDR3 loop reads CASYSHQGTDTEAFF. CDR3 coding DNA: TGCGCCAGCTACTCCCATCAAGGGACAGACACTGAAGCTTTCTTT.

The V and J genes are TRBV29-1 and TRBJ2-2, with D perhaps matching TRBD1 (6 bases). The V end lost 1 base, the J end lost 4 bases, and 13 bases lay between the germline ends. CDR1 and CDR2 from the germline V gene are SQVTM and ANQGSEA. The CDR3 spans 15 residues. The CDR3 reads CSVEGGQGTTGELFF. The CDR3 nucleotides are TGCAGCGTTGAAGGAGGCCAGGGGACCACCGGGGAGCTGTTTTTT.

This clone appeared a few times. The chain links TRBV6-5 to TRBJ1-6, with D possibly being TRBD1 (5 bases). V lost 6 bases and J 11 bases, leaving 11 bases between the germline ends. The CDR3 covers 12 residues. CDR1 is MNHEY and CDR2 is SVGAGI in the germline V gene. The CDR3 DNA follows: TGTGCCAGCAGGAGTGGAGGGGCACCCCTCCACTTT. Protein: CASRSGGAPLHF.

In nucleotides, the CDR3 is TGCGCCAGCAGCTTGGCCCTAGCGGAGACAGATACGCAGTATTTT. Protein sequence: CASSLALAETDTQYF. The chain is built from TRBV5-1 and TRBJ2-3; 7 bases agree with TRBD2. Germline CDR1 and CDR2: SGHRS and YFSETQ. Unmatched junction bases numbered 4, after V lost 0 bases and J lost 3 bases. This CDR3 has 15 residues.